A single sample is the source of the 11 T cell receptor beta chains below, sequenced in a study of cytomegalovirus exposure and HLA in healthy donors. The study ran its PCR with 60 Vbeta and 13 Jbeta primers. The method was immunoSEQ multiplex PCR; TCRdb's version includes in-frame clones alone and lacks a portion of them. This table holds about 200,000 clones, approximately 85% found once. Specimen: PBMCs. Every receptor here comes from a woman between 45 and 65 years old in good health and CMV-seropositive.

This clone was picked up a small number of times. The rearrangement joins TRBV6-6 to TRBJ2-5; maybe TRBD2 (6 bases). Trimming took 4 bases from V and 1 from J, leaving 13 bases between them. CDR3 length: 15 residues. Looked up from germline, CDR1 is MNHNY and CDR2 is SVGAGI (reference sequence). CDR3 protein: CASSFGGLPQETQYF. For the CDR3, the DNA is TGTGCCAGCAGTTTTGGGGGACTCCCCCAAGAGACCCAGTACTTC.

CDR3 in DNA: TGTGCCAGCAGCTTAGCGCTAGCCGGGACAGGGTTGAAGGGCTACACCTTC. It translates to CASSLALAGTGLKGYTF. This sequence joins TRBV7-8 and TRBJ1-2; 9 bases are shared with TRBD1. Germline values: CDR1 SGHVS, CDR2 FQNEAQ. This CDR3 has 17 amino acids. With V trimmed by 0 bases and J by 8 bases, 13 bases remained unmatched.

Here the CDR3 DNA reads TGTGCCAGCAGCGGTTCCGGGACAGCAAATTCACCCCTCCACTTT. Protein product: CASSGSGTANSPLHF. The chain has TRBV2 and TRBJ1-6; 7 bases map to TRBD1. V was clipped by 6 bases and J by 7 bases; unmatched bases: 9. This CDR3 spans 15 amino acids. Per the germline V gene, CDR1 is SNHLY and CDR2 is FYNNEI.

This rearrangement joins TRBV6-1 to TRBJ2-5; possibly TRBD1 for D (5 bases). The CDR3 contains 14 residues. Trimming shortened V by 1 base and J by 11 bases, and 17 bases separated the two germline ends. The germline CDR1 and CDR2 sequences are MNHNS and SASEGT. DNA for the CDR3: TGTGCCAGCAGTGAAGGGACACCCCGGGTCAGACAGTACTTC. Protein sequence: CASSEGTPRVRQYF.

The chain is built from TRBV28 and TRBJ2-7; 12 bases align to TRBD1. J gave up 2 bases and V 7 bases, and 6 bases lay outside the gene matches. Germline CDR1 is MDHEN and CDR2 is SYDVKM. CDR3 length: 15 amino acids. The chain's CDR3 is CASNLGQGAAYEQYF. In DNA form, the CDR3 reads TGTGCCAGCAACTTGGGACAGGGGGCCGCCTACGAGCAGTACTTC.

About this clone: A read error may account for a junction end that differs from germline. The rearrangement uses TRBV7-9 and TRBJ2-3; D may be TRBD1 (6 bases). Per germline, CDR1 SEHNR and CDR2 FQNEAQ (reference sequence). The CDR3 is made up of 14 amino acids. CDR3 amino acids: CSSSSPGGTDTQYF. DNA for the CDR3: TGTTCCAGCAGCTCCCCAGGGGGCACAGATACGCAGTATTTT.

J is TRBJ2-3 and V is TRBV5-1; TRBD2 aligns across 10 bases. With V trimmed by 0 bases and J by 5 bases, 6 bases remained unmatched. The CDR3 loop spans 16 amino acids. Per the germline V gene, CDR1 is SGHRS and CDR2 is YFSETQ. CDR3 residues: CASSLGSGGAGDTQYF. The CDR3 nucleotides read TGCGCCAGCAGCTTGGGAAGCGGGGGGGCGGGAGATACGCAGTATTTT.

This clone occurred a few times. The chain carries TRBV7-2 and TRBJ1-5, with a possible D match to TRBD1 (5 bases). Germline V gives CDR1 SGHTA, CDR2 FQGNSA. The length of the CDR3 is 16 residues. V gave up 2 bases and J gave up 4 bases, with 15 bases separating them. The chain's CDR3 is CASSLNWRGGNQPQHF. The CDR3, as DNA: TGTGCCAGCAGCTTAAACTGGAGGGGAGGAAATCAGCCCCAGCATTTT.

This chain connects TRBV7-9 to TRBJ2-7; D is possibly TRBD1 (7 bases). V was clipped by 5 bases and J by 3 bases, with 26 bases between them. This CDR3 has 18 residues. The germline V gene has CDR1 SEHNR and CDR2 FQNEAQ (reference sequence). In DNA, the CDR3 is TGTGCCAGCAGCCCGTGGAGGGGGCGGGGCCAAGGGATCTACGAGCAGTACTTC. Its translation is CASSPWRGRGQGIYEQYF.

V is TRBV28 and J is TRBJ1-1, with 8 bases aligning to TRBD1. There are 13 residues in the CDR3. J lost 10 bases, V lost 2 bases, and 6 bases had no gene match. The germline V gene encodes CDR1 MDHEN and CDR2 SYDVKM. CDR3 nucleotides: TGTGCCAGCAGTTTAATACAGGGGGTTGTAGCTTTCTTT. It codes for CASSLIQGVVAFF.

In this sample, this clone turned up once. This chain connects TRBV28 to TRBJ1-2; D remains unclear. CDR1 is MDHEN, CDR2 SYDVKM, per germline. The CDR3 length is 10 residues. V was trimmed by 6 bases and J by 8 bases, leaving 7 bases between them. The CDR3: CASRALGYTF. CDR3 nucleotide sequence: TGTGCCAGCAGAGCGTTGGGCTACACCTTC.